Below are 4 T cell receptor beta chains sequenced from a single sample in a study of T cell clones after liver transplantation. Profiling relied on immunoSEQ multiplex PCR, and the TCRdb table lists in-frame clones only, not all of them. The sample shows about 6,200 clones, about 80% of them seen only once. Specimen: CD8+ T cells from blood, collected approximately 3.5 years after liver transplant. These receptors were obtained from a human patient who received a liver transplant. These T cells may partly come from the graft donor.

The chain has TRBV6-5 and TRBJ2-5, with a weak D call TRBD2 (5 bases). The V gene lost 2 bases and the J gene lost 2 bases, with 15 bases spanning the gap. CDR3 length: 16 amino acids. CDR1 and CDR2 (germline): MNHEY, SVGAGI. The CDR3 here is CASSYHPQRTQETQYF. The DNA of the CDR3 is TGTGCCAGCAGTTACCACCCCCAACGGACTCAAGAGACCCAGTACTTC.

The J gene is TRBJ2-5, the V gene TRBV13; D call uncertain. The germline V gene has CDR1 PRHDT and CDR2 FYEKMQ (reference sequence). The CDR3 loop spans 14 amino acids. Trimming removed 0 bases at V and 5 bases at J, with 10 bases between. The CDR3 region is CASSLGGRYETQYF. The DNA of the CDR3 is TGTGCCAGCAGCTTAGGCGGAAGATACGAGACCCAGTACTTC.

The chain is built from TRBV5-1 and TRBJ2-7, with 10 bases fitting TRBD1. V gave up 4 bases and J gave up 2 bases; unmatched junction bases: 3. Germline V gives CDR1 SGHRS, CDR2 YFSETQ. This CDR3 spans 14 amino acids. CDR3 sequence (DNA): TGCGCCAGCAGCCCCGGACAGGGGGCCTACGAGCAGTACTTC. Its protein is CASSPGQGAYEQYF.

This clone has a single count. The rearrangement joins TRBV4-3 to TRBJ2-7; 10 bases are shared with TRBD1. Germline-derived CDR1 and CDR2 are LGHNA and YSLEER. J lost 6 bases, V lost 2 bases, and 4 bases had no gene match. This CDR3 comprises 14 residues. The CDR3 loop is CASSQYGTGAEQYF. DNA of the CDR3: TGCGCCAGCAGCCAATACGGGACAGGGGCCGAGCAGTACTTC.